This T cell receptor (beta chain) was observed in a study of T cell repertoires in cytomegalovirus infection. Background on the study: CMV epitopes that were recently identified and HLA-C-restricted were used alongside well-studied HLA-B-restricted ones.

TCRdb independently ran MiXCR on the reads; one entry per CDR3 protein. The sample consists of roughly 860,000 distinct CDR3 sequences, less than 35% of them appearing once. The length of the CDR3 is 12 residues. V shed 5 bases and J shed 6 bases, with 8 bases lying between them. Germline values: CDR1 SEHNR, CDR2 FQNEAQ (reference sequence). In its sample, this clonotype was seen a few times. Its antigen is not known. This clonotype was sampled from a human donor in good health (CMV status not recorded). Some clones in this sample may be carry-over from other donors' samples. The chain employs TRBV7-9 and TRBJ2-1; tentative D call: TRBD1 (5 bases). Sequencing used cultured CD8+ T cells from PBMCs, obtained from culture after CMV antigen stimulation. The CDR3 loop is CASSRQPNEQFF. The CDR3 DNA reads as TGTGCCAGCAGCCGACAGCCCAATGAGCAGTTCTTC.